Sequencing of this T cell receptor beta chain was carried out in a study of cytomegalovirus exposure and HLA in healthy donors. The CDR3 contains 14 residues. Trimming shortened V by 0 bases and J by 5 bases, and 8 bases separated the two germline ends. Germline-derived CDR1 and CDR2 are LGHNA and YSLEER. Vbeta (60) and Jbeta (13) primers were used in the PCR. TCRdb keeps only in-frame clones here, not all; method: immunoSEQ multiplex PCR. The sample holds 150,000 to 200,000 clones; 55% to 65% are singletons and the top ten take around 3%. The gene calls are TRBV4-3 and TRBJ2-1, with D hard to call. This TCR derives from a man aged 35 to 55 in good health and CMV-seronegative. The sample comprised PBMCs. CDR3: CASSQDLGNNEQFF. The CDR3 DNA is TGCGCCAGCAGCCAAGATTTGGGCAACAATGAGCAGTTCTTC.